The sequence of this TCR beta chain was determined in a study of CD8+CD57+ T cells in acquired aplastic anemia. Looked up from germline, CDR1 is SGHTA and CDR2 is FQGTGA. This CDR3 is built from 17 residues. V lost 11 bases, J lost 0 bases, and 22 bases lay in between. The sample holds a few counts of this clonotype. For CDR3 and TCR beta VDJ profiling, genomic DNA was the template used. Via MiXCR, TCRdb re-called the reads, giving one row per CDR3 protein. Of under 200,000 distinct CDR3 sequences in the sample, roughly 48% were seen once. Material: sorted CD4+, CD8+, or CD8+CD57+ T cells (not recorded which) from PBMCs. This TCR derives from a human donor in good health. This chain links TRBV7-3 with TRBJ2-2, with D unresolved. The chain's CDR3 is CAPDTVAARTNTGELFF. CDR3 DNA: TGTGCCCCTGATACCGTGGCGGCACGGACGAACACCGGGGAGCTGTTTTTT.